This T cell receptor (beta chain) came from a study of shared clonotypes between healthy human individuals. This clone showed up just a few times. TCRdb's table, derived via immunoSEQ multiplex PCR, lists solely in-frame clones and lacks some. The repertoire holds some 550,000 clones, with more than 95% as singletons. This clonotype was sampled from a woman in her twenties or thirties in good health. The sequenced material came from naive CD4+ T cells sorted from blood. Stated subset: CD45RA+ positively selected.

The CDR3 DNA reads as TGTGCCAGCAGTCCCAGTGTTTCCACTGAAGCTTTCTTT. As protein: CASSPSVSTEAFF. The chain links TRBV2 to TRBJ1-1; D gene unclear. V gave up 5 bases and J gave up 4 bases, with 11 bases separating them. This CDR3 contains 13 residues. Germline V CDR1 and CDR2: SNHLY, FYNNEI. Filled out from reference TRBV2 and TRBJ1-1, the complete variable domain reads EPEVTQTPSHQVTQMGQEVILRCVPISNHLYFYWYRQILGQKVEFLVSFYNNEISEKSEIFDDQFSVERPDGSNFTLKIRSTKLEDSAMYFCASSPSVSTEAFFGQGTRLTVV.